These 13 T cell receptor beta chains share one sample of origin, sequenced in a study of cytomegalovirus exposure and HLA in healthy donors. The PCR used 60 Vbeta and 13 Jbeta primers. The repertoire was sequenced with immunoSEQ multiplex PCR; TCRdb's copy has only in-frame clones and lacks some. The sample yields about 300,000 clones, 86% seen once. The specimen was PBMCs. All receptors come from a man aged 40-49 years in good health and CMV-seropositive.

In DNA, the CDR3 is TGCAGCGTTGAGTTGGGCAGTTTTTACGAGCAGTACTTC. Translation: CSVELGSFYEQYF. The V and J genes are TRBV29-1 and TRBJ2-7; no reliable D call. The CDR3 is made up of 13 amino acids. Trimming pared 3 bases from V and 4 bases from J, leaving 13 bases between. Germline CDR1 is SQVTM and CDR2 is ANQGSEA.

This clone showed up just a few times. The chain joins TRBV9 to TRBJ2-7; TRBD1 might be the D (6 bases). Per germline, CDR1 SGDLS and CDR2 YYNGEE. The CDR3 is 16 amino acids. V was pared by 4 bases and J by 2 bases, with 19 bases between. The CDR3 sequence is CASSRGHRDQTYEQYF. The CDR3 DNA is TGTGCCAGCAGCAGGGGACACCGGGACCAAACCTACGAGCAGTACTTC.

V is TRBV6-1 and J is TRBJ2-3; D perhaps matches TRBD2 (5 bases). The V end lost 7 bases, the J end lost 4 bases, and 18 bases lay between the germline ends. This CDR3 spans 15 amino acids. Germline CDR1 is MNHNS and CDR2 is SASEGT. DNA of the CDR3: TGTGCCAGCACCCGAACCCACATTAGCGCAGATACGCAGTATTTT. As protein: CASTRTHISADTQYF.

The V call is TRBV13, the J call TRBJ2-7, with TRBD2 identical over 11 bases. Per the germline V gene, CDR1 is PRHDT and CDR2 is FYEKMQ (reference sequence). This CDR3 spans 13 amino acids. V was clipped by 3 bases and J by 9 bases; unmatched bases: 4. The CDR3 DNA is TGTGCCAGCAGCTTTGCTAGCGGGAGGCTGCAGTACTTC. It is translated as CASSFASGRLQYF.

The DNA of the CDR3 is TGTGCCAGCAGGGGCGTCGCGGGAGCAAGGGAGGAGCAGTACTTC. Residues: CASRGVAGAREEQYF. V and J are TRBV6-1 and TRBJ2-7, with 7 bases aligning to TRBD2. This CDR3 region has 15 residues. Germline V lookup: CDR1 MNHNS, CDR2 SASEGT. J gave up 7 bases and V 6 bases, and 15 bases lay outside the gene matches.

V usage is TRBV28 and J usage is TRBJ2-7, with 11 bases aligning to TRBD1. This CDR3 is built from 16 residues. Germline V gene lookup returns CDR1 MDHEN and CDR2 SYDVKM. The V gene end was trimmed by 6 bases and the J gene end by 4 bases; junction bases not matched to a gene: 11. In DNA form, the CDR3 reads TGTGCCAGCAGCACGCCGGGACAGGGGGTAGTTTACGAGCAGTACTTC. Translated, it gives CASSTPGQGVVYEQYF.

This clone is a singleton in its sample. The rearrangement links TRBV4-2 to TRBJ2-5, with 8 bases lining up with TRBD1. In germline, CDR1 is LGHNA, CDR2 YNFKEQ. V dropped 3 bases and J dropped 5; count of bases not matched to a gene: 14. The CDR3 has 17 amino acids. The CDR3 nucleotides are TGTGCCAGCAGCCACGGACAGGGTTTGGCCGTAGAGGAGACCCAGTACTTC. It encodes CASSHGQGLAVEETQYF.

The chain uses TRBV9 and TRBJ2-1, with 7 bases lining up with TRBD2. Germline CDR1 reads SGDLS; CDR2 reads YYNGEE. Trimming took 4 bases from V and 6 from J; bases not matched to a gene: 7. The CDR3 extends over 14 amino acids. The CDR3 nucleotides are TGTGCCAGCAGCCTAGGACTAGGTCCCAATGAGCAGTTCTTC. Its translation is CASSLGLGPNEQFF. Full variable domain (rest looked up from reference TRBV9 and TRBJ2-1): DSGVTQTPKHLITATGQRVTLRCSPRSGDLSVYWYQQSLDQGLQFLIQYYNGEERAKGNILERFSAQQFPDLHSELNLSSLELGDSALYFCASSLGLGPNEQFFGPGTRLTVL.

The chain uses TRBV7-9 and TRBJ2-2, with D unresolved. V lost 7 bases, J lost 6 bases, and 6 bases lay in between. Per germline, CDR1 SEHNR and CDR2 FQNEAQ (reference sequence). This CDR3 has 11 residues. CDR3 sequence (DNA): TGTGCCAGCACCTCTCCCGGGGAGCTGTTTTTT. It specifies CASTSPGELFF.

The chain uses TRBV2 and TRBJ2-1; 7 bases agree with TRBD2. In germline, CDR1 is SNHLY, CDR2 FYNNEI. V was clipped by 4 bases and J by 4 bases; unmatched bases: 10. This CDR3 is built from 16 residues. CDR3 in DNA: TGTGCCAGCAGTGCTGTAGCTAGCGGTCTTTACAATGAGCAGTTCTTC. It specifies CASSAVASGLYNEQFF.

The V and J genes are TRBV11-2 and TRBJ2-7, with a weak D call TRBD2 (5 bases). V lost 5 bases, J lost 1 base, and 9 bases lay in between. This CDR3 is built from 13 residues. Germline V lookup: CDR1 SGHAT, CDR2 FQNNGV. Here the CDR3 DNA reads TGTGCCAGCAGCAAAGGAGGATCCTACGAGCAGTACTTC. This codes for CASSKGGSYEQYF.

The chain uses TRBV29-1 and TRBJ1-1, with D possibly matching TRBD1 (6 bases). In germline, CDR1 is SQVTM, CDR2 ANQGSEA. This CDR3 is built from 17 residues. Trimming shortened V by 0 bases and J by 0 bases, and 17 bases separated the two germline ends. CDR3 region: CSVEEGDIPLMNTEAFF. In DNA form, the CDR3 reads TGCAGCGTTGAAGAAGGGGACATCCCGCTTATGAACACTGAAGCTTTCTTT.

This clone has just a few counts. The DNA of the CDR3 is TGTGCCAGCAGCTCAGATACAGGGGTTAATGAAAAACTGTTTTTT. Translated: CASSSDTGVNEKLFF. This chain uses TRBV7-9 with TRBJ1-4, with 7 bases matching TRBD1. The CDR3 spans 15 residues. Germline V gives CDR1 SEHNR, CDR2 FQNEAQ (reference sequence). The J segment lost 4 bases and the V segment lost 4 bases, leaving 6 bases of the junction unmatched.